This entry concerns a single TCR beta chain. Its specificity is not known. The germline V gene has CDR1 LNHDA and CDR2 SQIVND (reference sequence). The CDR3 is 13 amino acids. Trimming removed 5 bases at V and 0 bases at J, with 8 bases between. This sample is part of a study of cytomegalovirus exposure and HLA in healthy donors. About the research overall: There were approximately 80 million unique TCRs (from HLA-typed donors) in an early data release. Study-wide findings and caveats: Overall, approximately 150 TCR beta chains were annotated as cytomegalovirus-associated.

PCR primers comprised 60 Vbeta and 13 Jbeta primers. In the authors' methods: A later analysis tallied 87 million or so unique TCR beta chains, 9.5 million to 14 million of them shared. This table comes from immunoSEQ multiplex PCR, and its TCRdb copy is limited to in-frame clones, with some not included. V and J calls plus clone size are reproduced from that table; the DNA served to infer D and trimming. The sample has 83,000 or so clones, roughly 77% seen once; the top ten hold approximately 14%. The receptor's source is a woman in her forties in good health and CMV-seropositive. This chain uses TRBV19 with TRBJ2-7, with unresolved D. Sequences were obtained from PBMCs. CDR3 nucleotides: TGTGCCAGTAGTGAGGCGAGCTCCTACGAGCAGTACTTC. Translation gives CASSEASSYEQYF.